A selection of T cell receptor beta chains follows, all from one sample in a study of shared clonotypes between healthy human individuals. Profiled with immunoSEQ multiplex PCR; TCRdb holds only in-frame clones, not every one. Here the sample spans under 2,500,000 clones, approximately 94% being singletons. Sample: naive CD4+ T cells sorted from blood. These receptors were collected from a young man in good health. CDR3s include the opening cysteine and the closing phenylalanine or tryptophan. Fields, in order: J gene, D gene, clone size, V gene, CDR3 protein, CDR3 DNA. The D gene is left open where the match is weak. Only some rows state a clone size, as once, few, many or a class for expanded clones.

TRBJ1-5	-	-	TRBV5-4	CASSLDGISNQPQHF	TGTGCCAGCAGCTTGGACGGAATTAGCAATCAGCCCCAGCATTTT
TRBJ1-5	-	-	TRBV30	CAWSVRTGGRGNQPQHF	TGTGCCTGGAGTGTACGAACGGGAGGACGTGGGAATCAGCCCCAGCATTTT
TRBJ1-4	TRBD1	-	TRBV7-8	CASSLTGVTNEKLFF	TGTGCCAGCAGCTTAACAGGGGTAACTAATGAAAAACTGTTTTTT
TRBJ1-3	-	-	TRBV30	CAQGQANGNTIYF	TGTGCCCAAGGGCAGGCAAACGGAAACACCATATATTTT
TRBJ1-2	TRBD1	-	TRBV27	CASSSQGMMGSGYTF	TGTGCCAGCAGTTCACAGGGGATGATGGGAAGTGGCTACACCTTC
TRBJ2-7	-	-	TRBV6-1	CASSADLGSTYEQYF	TGTGCCAGCAGTGCCGACTTGGGATCCACCTACGAGCAGTACTTC
TRBJ2-7	TRBD1	-	TRBV5-1	CASSLAPATGDSYEQYF	TGCGCCAGCAGCTTAGCCCCCGCGACAGGGGACTCCTACGAGCAGTACTTC
TRBJ1-6	-	-	TRBV18	CASSTGYNSPLHF	TGTGCCAGCTCGACAGGCTATAATTCACCCCTCCACTTT
TRBJ1-2	TRBD1	-	TRBV4-1	CASSQAGTGRSYGYTF	TGCGCCAGCAGCCAGGCCGGGACAGGGAGAAGCTATGGCTACACCTTC
TRBJ2-7	-	once	TRBV5-1	CASSNPDSSYEQYF	TGCGCCAGCAGCAATCCGGACAGCTCCTACGAGCAGTACTTC
TRBJ1-5	-	-	TRBV9	CASSVGFSNQPQHF	TGTGCCAGCAGCGTAGGGTTCAGCAATCAGCCCCAGCATTTT
TRBJ2-2	-	-	TRBV6-1	CASSRTFNTGELFF	TGTGCCAGCAGTCGGACCTTTAACACCGGGGAGCTGTTTTTT
TRBJ2-2	-	-	TRBV10-3	CAISESLGSAGELFF	TGTGCCATCAGTGAGTCTCTTGGGTCGGCCGGGGAGCTGTTTTTT
TRBJ2-7	-	-	TRBV27	CASSSSYEQYF	TGTGCCAGCAGTTCGTCATACGAGCAGTACTTC
TRBJ2-3	-	-	TRBV7-2	CASSLFAEVAQYF	TGTGCCAGCAGCTTATTCGCAGAGGTGGCGCAGTATTTT
TRBJ1-2	TRBD1	-	TRBV5-6	CASSKWGTGWNYGYTF	TGTGCCAGCAGCAAATGGGGGACAGGGTGGAACTATGGCTACACCTTC
TRBJ2-3	TRBD1	-	TRBV28	CASSNQGASTDTQYF	TGTGCCAGCAGTAACCAGGGGGCGTCCACAGATACGCAGTATTTT
TRBJ1-1	-	-	TRBV21-1	CASSSGAVLGTEAFF	TGTGCCAGCAGCTCCGGGGCAGTTTTAGGTACTGAAGCTTTCTTT
TRBJ1-6	-	once	TRBV5-6	CASSLGESYSPLHF	TGTGCCAGCAGCTTGGGAGAGAGTTATTCACCCCTCCACTTT
TRBJ2-1	-	-	TRBV28	CASSWSDLLRSEQFF	TGTGCCAGCAGTTGGTCGGACCTGTTGAGGTCTGAGCAGTTCTTC
TRBJ2-3	-	-	TRBV29-1	CSGRLGYLTDTQYF	TGCAGCGGTAGACTGGGCTACCTCACAGATACGCAGTATTTT
TRBJ1-1	-	once	TRBV14	CASSQVLNTEAFF	TGTGCCAGCAGCCAAGTATTAAACACTGAAGCTTTCTTT
TRBJ2-5	TRBD1	-	TRBV19	CASSLGQGVTQYF	TGTGCCAGTAGCCTCGGACAGGGTGTGACCCAGTACTTC
TRBJ2-2	TRBD2	-	TRBV6-5	CASRPAGANTGELFF	TGTGCCAGCAGACCAGCGGGAGCGAACACCGGGGAGCTGTTTTTT
TRBJ2-7	-	-	TRBV6-6	CASGEQLGRAEEQYF	TGTGCCAGCGGGGAGCAGTTGGGACGAGCAGAGGAGCAGTACTTC
TRBJ1-6	-	-	TRBV5-1	CASSLDTGMNSPLHF	TGCGCCAGCAGCTTGGATACAGGGATGAATTCACCCCTCCACTTT
TRBJ2-5	-	-	TRBV10-2	CASRNPLASGETQYF	TGCGCCAGCAGAAACCCCCTAGCATCGGGGGAGACCCAGTACTTC
TRBJ1-1	-	-	TRBV28	CASSFSTGTNTEAFF	TGTGCCAGCAGTTTTTCCACAGGGACGAACACTGAAGCTTTCTTT
TRBJ2-1	TRBD2	-	TRBV5-1	CASSPPPAGGPLNEQFF	TGCGCCAGCAGCCCCCCTCCAGCGGGGGGGCCGCTCAATGAGCAGTTCTTC
TRBJ2-1	TRBD2	-	TRBV5-1	CASSSTSGGVSSYNEQFF	TGCGCCAGCAGCTCGACTAGCGGAGGAGTGAGCTCCTACAATGAGCAGTTCTTC
TRBJ2-1	TRBD2	-	TRBV2	CASSDDGGIYEQFF	TGTGCCAGCAGTGACGACGGGGGGATCTATGAGCAGTTCTTC
TRBJ1-2	-	-	TRBV2	CASRESSGAKDGYTF	TGTGCCAGCAGAGAGAGTTCGGGGGCCAAAGATGGCTACACCTTC
TRBJ2-7	TRBD1	-	TRBV19	CASSRDRDYEQYF	TGTGCCAGTAGTAGGGACAGAGACTACGAGCAGTACTTC
TRBJ1-6	-	-	TRBV16	CASSQFQPSNSPLHF	TGTGCCAGCAGCCAATTCCAACCCTCCAATTCACCCCTCCACTTT
TRBJ2-2	-	-	TRBV5-4	CASSLSRNTGELFF	TGTGCCAGCAGCCTGTCCCGGAACACCGGGGAGCTGTTTTTT
TRBJ2-6	-	few	TRBV28	CASTMIGASGANVLTF	TGTGCCAGCACCATGATTGGGGCGTCTGGGGCCAACGTCCTGACTTTC
TRBJ2-7	TRBD2	-	TRBV28	CASGLLAGDYEQYF	TGTGCCAGCGGGCTGTTAGCGGGGGATTACGAGCAGTACTTC